Sequencing of this TCR beta chain was carried out in a study of naive and memory T cell subsets (dated by TCRdb to 2016 to 2017). Background for the entire study: The figure summarizing the skin biopsy and whole blood samples listed roughly ten blood donors, 7 tuberculin skin test biopsies and 3 saline control biopsies. Usually PCR2 was run as a SYBR Green qPCR and stopped at a set threshold, although low-input samples could use end-point PCR (approximately 6 cycles) instead.

The library was produced with 5' RACE. The ligated cDNA was amplified in four rounds of PCR with nested alpha and beta constant region primers together with the SP2 primer. For the blood and skin samples, reverse transcription of TCR RNA was done with SuperScript IV along with alpha and beta constant region primers. Using T4 RNA ligase 1, an oligonucleotide carrying both the Illumina SP2 primer and a UMI was ligated onto the 3' end of the cDNA. The 12-nucleotide UMI consisted of two random hexamers with an eight-base spacer between the hexamers to prevent hairpin formation. From the second PCR onward, TCR alpha and beta chain libraries were processed separately, and dual indexing was applied for multiplexing. After pooling, the indexed libraries were analyzed by capillary electrophoresis and sequenced on either an Illumina MiSeq or NextSeq. PhiX DNA at roughly 5-7% was spiked into libraries to increase base diversity and improve cluster recognition. The authors' analysis ran thus. Demultiplexor pulled UMIs out of read 2, joined the UMIs with the TCR sequence from read 1, and separated reads according to sample indices. V and J genes and V-J junctions were identified by Decombinator, and each TCR was assigned a five-part identifier that included V and J deletions. Collapsinator used UMIs to correct sequencing errors and PCR amplification heterogeneity, producing a UMI-based abundance for each TCR. CDR3Translator turned identifiers into nucleotide sequence, translated the nucleotide sequence into amino acids, and pulled out CDR3 regions based on terminal motifs. After normalization to the amount of input RNA, error-corrected alpha and beta TCR counts from blood and skin were compared. TCRdb took the public reads, trimmed them with fastp at Q25, ran MiXCR for clone calling and kept in-frame beta chains. Entries are consolidated by CDR3 protein sequence, retaining the most common genes and DNA. TCRdb, not the authors, supplied the V and J calls. Across this sample there are about 62,000 distinct CDR3 sequences, with 7% to 8% seen only once. Less than 20% of the sample is held by the ten biggest clonotypes.

Results the study describes overall, beyond this receptor: The RNA-based method was acknowledged as potentially sensitive to TCR transcript changes with T cell activation and differentiation.

V trim: 6 bases; J trim: 2 bases; unmatched bases: 11. The germline V gene gives CDR1 as SQVTM and CDR2 as ANQGSEA. The CDR3 covers 15 residues, taking in both the cysteine and the phenylalanine. The CDR3 DNA has 45 bases and is translated from base 1. A robust, sensitive protocol for the amplification, sequencing and analysis of TCRs was described in the study, in which 3' ligation of a UMI-containing oligonucleotide to TCR cDNA was used. For whole blood analysis, less than 3 ml of peripheral blood was drawn from adult healthy volunteers into Tempus tubes, and RNA was extracted according to the manufacturer's instructions. Total RNA, without cell sorting, was DNase treated with RQ1 DNase before reverse transcription, targeting about 1 to 1,100 ng input. Skin biopsy and whole blood libraries were made to test pipeline robustness in samples where T cells form a minority population. This clonotype was found a few times. Its antigen is still unknown. No per-base quality is available; no much larger clone lies one base away.

The sequence is built from TRBV29-1 and TRBJ2-3, with 7 bases in between that match TRBD2. The clonotype originates from a female donor in good health. The sequenced DNA: TGCAGCGTCACCCAAAGCGGGATGGACACAGATACGCAGTATTTT. This is translated as CSVTQSGMDTDTQYF.